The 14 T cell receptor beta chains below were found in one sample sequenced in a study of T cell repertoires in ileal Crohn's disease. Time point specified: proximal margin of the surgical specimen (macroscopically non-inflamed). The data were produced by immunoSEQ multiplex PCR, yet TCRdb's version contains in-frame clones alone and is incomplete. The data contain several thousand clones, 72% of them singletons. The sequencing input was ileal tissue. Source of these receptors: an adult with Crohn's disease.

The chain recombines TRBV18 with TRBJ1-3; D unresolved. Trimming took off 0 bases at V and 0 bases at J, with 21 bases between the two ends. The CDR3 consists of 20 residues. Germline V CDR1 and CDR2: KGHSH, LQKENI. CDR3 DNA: TGTGCCAGCTCACCACCGGCGCTTGGGCGTGTATCACACTCTGGAAACACCATATATTTT. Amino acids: CASSPPALGRVSHSGNTIYF.

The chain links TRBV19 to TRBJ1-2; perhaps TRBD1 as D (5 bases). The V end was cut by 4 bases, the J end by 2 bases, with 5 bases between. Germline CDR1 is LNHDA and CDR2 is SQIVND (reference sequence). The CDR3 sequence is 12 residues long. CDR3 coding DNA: TGTGCCAGTAGTAACAGGAACTATGGCTACACCTTC. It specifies CASSNRNYGYTF.

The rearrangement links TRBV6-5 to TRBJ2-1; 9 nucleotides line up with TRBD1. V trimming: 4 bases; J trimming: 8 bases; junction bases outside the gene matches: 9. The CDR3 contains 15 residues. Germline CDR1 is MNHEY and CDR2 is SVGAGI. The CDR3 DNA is TGTGCCAGCAGTTGGGACAGGGTAGTAGGCTATGAGCAGTTCTTC. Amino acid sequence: CASSWDRVVGYEQFF.

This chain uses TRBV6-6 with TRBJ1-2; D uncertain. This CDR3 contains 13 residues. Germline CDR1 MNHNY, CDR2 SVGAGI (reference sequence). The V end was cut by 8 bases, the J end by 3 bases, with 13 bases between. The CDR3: CASSPEGDYGYTF. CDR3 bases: TGTGCCAGCTCCCCGGAGGGCGACTATGGCTACACCTTC.

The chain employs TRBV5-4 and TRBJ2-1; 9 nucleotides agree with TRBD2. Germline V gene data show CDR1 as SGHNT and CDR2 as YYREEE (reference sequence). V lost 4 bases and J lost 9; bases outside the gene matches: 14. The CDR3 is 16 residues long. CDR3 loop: CASSIPNMGGGVEQFF. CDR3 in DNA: TGTGCCAGCAGCATACCAAACATGGGCGGGGGGGTTGAGCAGTTCTTC.

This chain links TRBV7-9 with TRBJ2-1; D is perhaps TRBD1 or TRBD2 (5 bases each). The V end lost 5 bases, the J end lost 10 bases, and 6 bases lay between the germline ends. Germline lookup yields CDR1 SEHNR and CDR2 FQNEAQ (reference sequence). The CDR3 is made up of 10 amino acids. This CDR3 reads CASSEGEQFF. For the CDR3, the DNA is TGTGCCAGCAGCGAGGGGGAGCAGTTCTTC.

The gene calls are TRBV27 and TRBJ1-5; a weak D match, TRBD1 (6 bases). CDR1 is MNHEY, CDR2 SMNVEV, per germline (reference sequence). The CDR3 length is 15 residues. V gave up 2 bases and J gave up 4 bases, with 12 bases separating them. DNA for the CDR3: TGTGCCAGCAGTTTAACGGGTAGGGGGAATCAGCCCCAGCATTTT. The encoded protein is CASSLTGRGNQPQHF.

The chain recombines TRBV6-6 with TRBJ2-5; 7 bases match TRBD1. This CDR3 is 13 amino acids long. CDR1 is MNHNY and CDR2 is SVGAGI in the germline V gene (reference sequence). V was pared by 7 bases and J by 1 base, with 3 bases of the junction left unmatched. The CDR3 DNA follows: TGTGCCAGCAATCGGGACAGCCAAGAGACCCAGTACTTC. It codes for CASNRDSQETQYF.

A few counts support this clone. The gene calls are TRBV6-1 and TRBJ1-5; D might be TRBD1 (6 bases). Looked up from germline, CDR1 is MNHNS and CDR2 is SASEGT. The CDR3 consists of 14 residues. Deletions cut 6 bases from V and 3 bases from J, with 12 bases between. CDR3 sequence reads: CASRQDRSNQPQHF. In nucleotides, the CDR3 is TGTGCCAGCAGACAAGACAGGTCCAATCAGCCCCAGCATTTT.

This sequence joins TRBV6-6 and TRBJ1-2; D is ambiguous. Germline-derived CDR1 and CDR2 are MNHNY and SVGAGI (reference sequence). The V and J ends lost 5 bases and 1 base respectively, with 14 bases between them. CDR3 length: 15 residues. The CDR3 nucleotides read TGTGCCAGCAGTACGCCCCCGACATATAACTATGGCTACACCTTC. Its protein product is CASSTPPTYNYGYTF.

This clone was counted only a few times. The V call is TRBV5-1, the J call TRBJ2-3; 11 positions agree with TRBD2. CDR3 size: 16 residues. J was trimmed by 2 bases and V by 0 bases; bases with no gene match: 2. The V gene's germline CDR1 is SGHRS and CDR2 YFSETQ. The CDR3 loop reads CASSLVSGGDTDTQYF. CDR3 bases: TGCGCCAGCAGCTTGGTTAGCGGGGGGGACACAGATACGCAGTATTTT. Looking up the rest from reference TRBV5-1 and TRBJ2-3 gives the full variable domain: KAGVTQTPRYLIKTRGQQVTLSCSPISGHRSVSWYQQTPGQGLQFLFEYFSETQRNKGNFPGRFSGRQFSNSRSEMNVSTLELGDSALYLCASSLVSGGDTDTQYFGPGTRLTVL.

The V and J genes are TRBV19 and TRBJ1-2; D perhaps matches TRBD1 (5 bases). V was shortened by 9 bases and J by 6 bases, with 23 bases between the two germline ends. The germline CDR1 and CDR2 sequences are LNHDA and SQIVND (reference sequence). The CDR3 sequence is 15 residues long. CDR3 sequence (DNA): TGTGCCAGCCAACCCTCTCGGGACGGAGGCCATGGCTACACCTTC. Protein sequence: CASQPSRDGGHGYTF.

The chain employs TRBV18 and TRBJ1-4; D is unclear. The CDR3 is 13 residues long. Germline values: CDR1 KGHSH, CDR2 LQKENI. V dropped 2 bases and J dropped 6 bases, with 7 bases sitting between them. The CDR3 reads CASSPMPDEKLFF. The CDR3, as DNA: TGTGCCAGCTCACCAATGCCTGATGAAAAACTGTTTTTT.

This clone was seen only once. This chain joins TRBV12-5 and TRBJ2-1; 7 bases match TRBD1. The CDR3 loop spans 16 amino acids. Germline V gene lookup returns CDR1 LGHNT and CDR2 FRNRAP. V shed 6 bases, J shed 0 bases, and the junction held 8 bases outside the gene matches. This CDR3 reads CASGSPGTVSYNEQFF. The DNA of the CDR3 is TGTGCTAGTGGATCCCCCGGGACAGTCTCCTACAATGAGCAGTTCTTC.